These T cell receptor beta chains were read from a single sample in a study of T cells in Graves' hyperthyroidism and ophthalmopathy. TCRdb re-called the multiplex PCR reads through MiXCR, storing one row per CDR3 protein. This table holds over 300,000 distinct CDR3 sequences, approximately 13% found once. Material for sequencing was blood. All receptors come from a woman aged 35 to 49 with Graves' ophthalmopathy. Both conserved end residues are part of each CDR3. The order of the fields is J gene, V gene, clone size, CDR3 length, D gene, CDR3 DNA, CDR3 protein. D genes are given only for firm matches. Only part of the rows carry a size: once, few, many, or a class if the clone is expanded.

TRBJ2-1 | TRBV5-4 | many | 13 | NA | TGTGCCAGCAGCTTGGACAGCTACAATGAGCAGTTCTTC | CASSLDSYNEQFF
TRBJ1-1 | TRBV2 | many | 13 | TRBD1 | TGTGCCAGCAGCAGACAGGGTCTCACTGAAGCTTTCTTT | CASSRQGLTEAFF
TRBJ1-1 | TRBV28 | many | 12 | TRBD1 | TGTGCCAGCAGCCACAGGGGCCTTCAAGCTTTCTTT | CASSHRGLQAFF
TRBJ2-3 | TRBV20-1 | NA | 15 | NA | TGCAGTGCTAGAGTTCCGTCCCCCAAAGCGGATACGCAGTATTTT | CSARVPSPKADTQYF
TRBJ2-1 | TRBV6-1 | many | 16 | NA | TGTGCCAGCAGTGAGAGAGGGACCATCACCTACAATGAGCAGTTCTTC | CASSERGTITYNEQFF
TRBJ2-7 | TRBV3-1 | many | 13 | NA | TGTGCCAGCAGCCAAGATCTAGACCACGAGCAGTACTTC | CASSQDLDHEQYF
TRBJ2-1 | TRBV20-1 | many | 15 | NA | TGCAGTGCTCAAGAATTTACCCTGTACTTTAATGAGCAGTTCTTC | CSAQEFTLYFNEQFF
TRBJ1-5 | TRBV10-3 | many | 16 | NA | TGTGCCATCAGTGAGTCGTTCCGAGGAGGCAATCAGCCCCAGCATTTT | CAISESFRGGNQPQHF
TRBJ1-1 | TRBV7-9 | many | 14 | NA | TGTGCCAGCAGCTTTAGGGATTTGGCCACTGAAGCTTTCTTT | CASSFRDLATEAFF
TRBJ2-5 | TRBV10-3 | few | 14 | TRBD2 | TGTGCCATCACCCGGACTAGCGGGGAAGAGACCCAGTACTTC | CAITRTSGEETQYF
TRBJ2-4 | TRBV12-3/TRBV12-4 | many | 17 | NA | TGTGCCAGCACCGCTTTCCGGGACCTCGGGTCCAAAAACATTCAGTACTTC | CASTAFRDLGSKNIQYF
TRBJ1-4 | TRBV28 | many | 14 | TRBD1 | TGTGCCAGCAGTAACACAGGGGGCTATGAAAAACTGTTTTTT | CASSNTGGYEKLFF
TRBJ2-5 | TRBV10-2 | few | 18 | TRBD2 | TGCGCCAGCAGTGAGTCCCCGAGGGCTAGCGGGGGCCAGGAGACCCAGTACTTC | CASSESPRASGGQETQYF
TRBJ2-7 | TRBV3-1 | NA | 15 | TRBD2 | TGTGCCAGCAGCCAACGGAGGCTAGCGGGGTTCGAGCAGTACTTC | CASSQRRLAGFEQYF
TRBJ2-3 | TRBV10-3 | many | 15 | TRBD1 | TGTGCCATCAGTGACCCGGGACAGTCCACAGATACGCAGTATTTT | CAISDPGQSTDTQYF
TRBJ2-1 | TRBV7-2 | many | 16 | NA | TGTGCCAGCAGAGGAGGGGGAGCGGCCGGGTGGAATGAGCAGTTCTTC | CASRGGGAAGWNEQFF
TRBJ2-1 | TRBV5-6 | many | 15 | TRBD2 | TGTGCCAGCAGCTTGGAACTAGCGGCATTCAATGAGCAGTTCTTC | CASSLELAAFNEQFF
TRBJ1-1 | TRBV20-1 | many | 14 | NA | TGCAGTGCTGAAGGGAAGGGGGTAGGAACTGAAGCTTTCTTT | CSAEGKGVGTEAFF
TRBJ2-7 | TRBV7-9 | few | 15 | NA | TGTGCCAGCAGCCTCAGACGGGTACCACTACTGGAGCAGTACTTC | CASSLRRVPLLEQYF
TRBJ2-3 | TRBV19 | NA | 17 | NA | TGTGCCAGTAGCGAGACGTTGGGGCTTGTTGGCACAGATACGCAGTATTTT | CASSETLGLVGTDTQYF
TRBJ2-1 | TRBV5-1 | NA | 17 | TRBD2 | TGCGCCAGCAGCTTGGGCGGGGGGAGAAGCTCCTACAATGAGCAGTTCTTC | CASSLGGGRSSYNEQFF
TRBJ1-2 | TRBV7-2 | many | 18 | TRBD1 | TGTGCCAGCAGCTTAGGTCGCGGCAGGGGGCAGGTCGGCTATGGCTACACCTTC | CASSLGRGRGQVGYGYTF
TRBJ1-1 | TRBV12-3/TRBV12-4 | many | 13 | NA | TGTGCCAGCAGTTTAGCGGGCGGGACTGAAGCTTTCTTT | CASSLAGGTEAFF
TRBJ2-2 | TRBV7-2 | many | 15 | NA | TGTGCCAGCAGCGCGCGACAGACGAACACCGGGGAGCTGTTTTTT | CASSARQTNTGELFF
TRBJ1-5 | TRBV19 | few | 14 | TRBD1 | TGTGCCAGTAGTAGCGGGACAGGGGTCCAGCCCCAGCATTTT | CASSSGTGVQPQHF
TRBJ1-5 | TRBV5-6 | few | 14 | NA | TGTGCCAGCAACAGGGCCGGGCGCAATCAGCCCCAGCATTTT | CASNRAGRNQPQHF
TRBJ2-1 | TRBV29-1 | many | 17 | TRBD2 | TGCAGCGTTGAAGATACGGTGCTAGCGGGAACCTACAATGAGCAGTTCTTC | CSVEDTVLAGTYNEQFF
TRBJ1-1 | TRBV11-2 | few | 15 | NA | TGTGCCAGCAGCTTAGTAGCAGGGACGAACACTGAAGCTTTCTTT | CASSLVAGTNTEAFF
TRBJ2-5 | TRBV5-6 | once | 15 | NA | TGTGCCAGCAGCGGTACGGGGGGACAAGTTGAGACCCAGTACTTC | CASSGTGGQVETQYF
TRBJ1-2 | TRBV27 | many | 13 | TRBD1 | TGTGCCAGCAGGCCGACAGGGGCGAATGGCTACACCTTC | CASRPTGANGYTF
TRBJ1-4 | TRBV27 | many | 15 | NA | TGTGCCAGCAGTGACAGGAACTTAAACAATGAAAAACTGTTTTTT | CASSDRNLNNEKLFF
TRBJ2-5 | TRBV19 | NA | 15 | TRBD2 | TGTGCCAGTAGTTTAACCGGGACTAGACAAGAGACCCAGTACTTC | CASSLTGTRQETQYF
TRBJ2-1 | TRBV7-9 | NA | 15 | TRBD2 | TGTGCCAGCAGGGAAAGCGGGAGCGTCTACAATGAGCAGTTCTTC | CASRESGSVYNEQFF
TRBJ2-1 | TRBV7-8 | NA | 12 | NA | TGTGCCAGCAGCTCTCAGAGCGCAGGGGAGCCCTTC | CASSSQSAGEPF
TRBJ2-1 | TRBV7-2 | many | 15 | TRBD2 | TGTGCCAGCAGCTCCTCCGGACTAGCCTACAATGAGCAGTTCTTC | CASSSSGLAYNEQFF
TRBJ2-7 | TRBV5-1 | few | 14 | NA | TGCGCCAGCAGCTTGGTTGGAGACGGGGGCGAGCAGTACTTC | CASSLVGDGGEQYF
TRBJ1-4 | TRBV7-8 | many | 15 | NA | TGTGCCAGCAGAACAGGTTTTGCAACTAATGAAAAACTGTTTTTT | CASRTGFATNEKLFF